The next 17 T cell receptor beta chains were all read from a single sample in a study of immune heterogeneity within non-small cell lung tumors. Template input, which was bulk tumor genomic DNA, totaled 600 to 700 ng per sample. Multiple biopsies spaced far apart were taken from each primary tumor during surgery. Curative surgery was undertaken by patients, who had untreated, newly diagnosed non-small cell lung cancer. With 32 V and 13 J primers, multiplex PCR amplified the TCR beta CDR3. TCRdb recomputed calls from the multiplex PCR reads with MiXCR, one row per CDR3 protein. The repertoire consists of around 11,000 distinct CDR3 sequences, with 25% to 30% occurring once and the leading ten covering 21%. The sequencing sample was made of lung tumor tissue. These receptor sequences come from a woman aged 45-59 years with non-small cell lung cancer.

The table lists this clonotype with a count of one. This may be a read error: a much more frequent sequence differs by one nucleotide. The chain uses TRBV11-2 and TRBJ2-7, with unresolved D. Germline V lookup: CDR1 SGHAT, CDR2 FQNNGV. V lost 5 bases to trimming and J lost 3 bases, with 8 bases between them. CDR3 length: 12 residues. This CDR3 reads CASSTDFYEQYF. The CDR3 DNA sequence: TGTGCCAGCAGCACCGACTTCTACGAGCAGTACTTC. Full variable domain (remainder filled in from reference TRBV11-2 and TRBJ2-7): EAGVAQSPRYKIIEKRQSVAFWCNPISGHATLYWYQQILGQGPKLLIQFQNNGVVDDSQLPKDRFSAERLKGVDSTLKIQPAKLEDSAVYLCASSTDFYEQYFGPGTRLTVT.

Regarding this clonotype: Compared with germline, one end of the junction differs, possibly owing to a read error. This rearrangement joins TRBV20-1 to TRBJ2-5; D is ambiguous. The germline V gene encodes CDR1 DFQATT and CDR2 SNEGSKA (reference sequence). This CDR3 comprises 12 residues. As DNA, the CDR3 is TGCAGTGCTAATCGGCGGCAGGAGACCCAGTGCTTC. Amino acids: CSANRRQETQCF.

This clonotype came up a few times. This chain joins TRBV18 and TRBJ2-2; D is unresolved. Deletions cut 0 bases from V and 4 bases from J, with 12 bases between. CDR1 is KGHSH, CDR2 LQKENI, per germline. This CDR3 comprises 16 residues. Here the CDR3 DNA reads TGTGCCAGCTCACCACCGGGTAGATTCCGCACCGGGGAGCTGTTTTTT. The encoded protein is CASSPPGRFRTGELFF.

Notes on this clonotype: This clone may be a read error of a much larger clone one base away. This rearrangement joins TRBV20-1 to TRBJ1-5; tentative D call: TRBD1 (6 bases). This CDR3 comprises 14 residues. Germline-derived CDR1 and CDR2 are DFQATT and SNEGSKA (reference sequence). Between the trimmed V and J ends, which lost 5 bases and 4 bases, there was a span of 15 bases. The CDR3 coding sequence is TGCAGTGCTGCCAGGACAGATAGAAATCAGCCCCAGCATTTT. Its translation: CSAARTDRNQPQHF.

Concerning this clonotype itself: A junction end diverges from the germline sequence, so it may reflect a read error. The chain joins TRBV5-5 to TRBJ2-1; no firm D call. Germline values: CDR1 SGHKS, CDR2 YYEKEE (reference sequence). The CDR3 spans 13 residues. CDR3 amino acids: CASSEVPTDEQFF. The CDR3 bases are TGTGCCAGCAGCGAGGTTCCAACTGACGAGCAGTTTTTC.

By share, this clonotype ranks as medium-sized (0.01 to 0.1%). The V and J genes are TRBV7-2 and TRBJ1-2; D uncertain. Deletions cut 0 bases from V and 7 bases from J, with 12 bases between. The CDR3 has 14 residues. CDR1 is SGHTA, CDR2 FQGNSA, per germline. The CDR3 DNA reads TGTGCCAGCAGCTTAGCGCCGGGCAGCTCTGGCTACACCTTC. Protein: CASSLAPGSSGYTF.

The chain employs TRBV27 and TRBJ1-1; D not certain. V dropped 8 bases and J dropped 0 bases, with 7 bases sitting between them. CDR1 MNHEY and CDR2 SMNVEV come from the germline V gene (reference sequence). CDR3 length: 12 amino acids. CDR3 DNA: TGTGCCAGCCGGACCCTGAACACTGAAGCTTTCTTT. As protein: CASRTLNTEAFF.

The chain links TRBV20-1 to TRBJ1-1; TRBD1 matches at 7 bases. Germline CDR1 DFQATT, CDR2 SNEGSKA (reference sequence). The CDR3 runs 12 residues. V shed 6 bases and J 4 bases; nucleotides not matched to a gene: 5. CDR3 DNA sequence: TGCAGTGCCAGACAGGGAATCACTGAAGCTTTCTTT. It yields the protein CSARQGITEAFF.

By frequency in the sample, this clonotype is medium-sized (0.01 to 0.1%). The CDR3 reads CASSIISGNTEAFF. CDR3 DNA: TGTGCCAGTAGTATAATCTCAGGAAACACTGAAGCTTTCTTT. The gene calls are TRBV19 and TRBJ1-1, with D hard to call. V shed 2 bases and J shed 2 bases, with 9 bases lying between them. The CDR3 sequence is 14 residues long. The V gene's germline CDR1 is LNHDA and CDR2 SQIVND (reference sequence).

By its share, this clonotype is medium-sized. The DNA of the CDR3 is TGCGCCAGCAGTGACCAGGATTCACCCCTCCACTTT. Amino acid sequence: CASSDQDSPLHF. The chain combines TRBV10-1 with TRBJ1-6; D is uncertain. Trimming stripped 3 bases from V and 8 bases from J, with 5 bases between. Germline V gene sequence: CDR1 WNHNN, CDR2 SYGVQD (reference sequence). The CDR3 extends over 12 amino acids.

This chain connects TRBV12-3 or TRBV12-4 to TRBJ2-7, with D possibly matching TRBD2 (7 bases). The CDR3 is made up of 20 amino acids. Trimming took off 5 bases at V and 2 bases at J, with 31 bases between the two ends. The CDR3 loop is CASSPVRTRGGLIRAYEQYF. CDR3 nucleotide sequence: TGTGCCAGCAGTCCTGTTCGGACTAGGGGGGGACTGATACGCGCCTACGAGCAGTACTTC.

Concerning this clonotype itself: A much larger clone lies one base from this, so it may be a read error. This rearrangement joins TRBV19 to TRBJ2-2; 7 positions match TRBD2. CDR1 and CDR2 (germline): LNHDA, SQIVND (reference sequence). CDR3 length: 16 amino acids. J lost 4 bases, V lost 5 bases, and 10 bases had no gene match. In DNA form, the CDR3 reads TGTGCCAGTAGTCTTATGGGCGGGAGAGGCACCGGGGAGCTGTTTTTT. Protein sequence: CASSLMGGRGTGELFF. Combining the CDR3 with reference TRBV19 and TRBJ2-2 gives the whole variable domain DGGITQSPKYLFRKEGQNVTLSCEQNLNHDAMYWYRQDPGQGLRLIYYSQIVNDFQKGDIAEGYSVSREKKESFPLTVTSAQKNPTAFYLCASSLMGGRGTGELFFGEGSRLTVL.

In its sample, this clonotype was seen a few times. The gene calls are TRBV7-2 and TRBJ2-5, with TRBD2 matching 10 bases. The ends lost 5 bases at V and 4 bases at J; junction bases unmatched: 7. The CDR3 is 15 residues long. CDR1 SGHTA and CDR2 FQGNSA come from the germline V gene. Here the CDR3 DNA reads TGTGCCAGCAGCCGGGGTAGCGGGGGGACAGAGACCCAGTACTTC. The encoded protein is CASSRGSGGTETQYF.

This clonotype is medium-sized. The gene calls are TRBV7-9 and TRBJ1-6; D possibly corresponds to TRBD1 (5 bases). Trimming removed 4 bases at V and 6 bases at J, with 13 bases between. Germline V gene lookup returns CDR1 SEHNR and CDR2 FQNEAQ (reference sequence). The CDR3 is 15 residues long. CDR3 amino acids: CASSSDSAVNSPLHF. The CDR3 bases are TGTGCCAGCAGCTCCGACAGCGCGGTTAATTCACCCCTCCACTTT. Full variable domain (outside the CDR3, taken from reference TRBV7-9 and TRBJ1-6): DTGVSQNPRHKITKRGQNVTFRCDPISEHNRLYWYRQTLGQGPEFLTYFQNEAQLEKSRLLSDRFSAERPKGSFSTLEIQRTEQGDSAMYLCASSSDSAVNSPLHFGNGTRLTVT.

Only a few counts were recorded for this clonotype. V usage is TRBV2 and J usage is TRBJ2-5, with D perhaps matching TRBD1 or TRBD2 (5 bases each). The germline CDR1 and CDR2 sequences are SNHLY and FYNNEI. CDR3 length: 17 amino acids. V was shortened by 1 base and J by 4 bases, with 19 bases between the two germline ends. CDR3 amino acids: CASSEVSGPEGTETQYF. The DNA of the CDR3 is TGTGCCAGCAGTGAAGTCTCGGGGCCCGAGGGCACAGAGACCCAGTACTTC.

On this clonotype itself: This may be a read error, as it is one base from a much larger clone. The chain is built from TRBV6-2 or TRBV6-3 and TRBJ1-1; the D gene is possibly TRBD1 (6 bases). This CDR3 is 14 amino acids long. V was shortened by 2 bases and J by 7 bases, with 14 bases between the two germline ends. Germline V lookup: CDR1 MNHEY, CDR2 SVGEGT. The CDR3 sequence: CASSYRGAAVEAFF. CDR3 DNA sequence: TGTGCCAGCAGTTACCGGGGGGCGGCGGTTGAAGCTTTCTTT.

This clonotype was seen many times. The chain joins TRBV19 to TRBJ2-3; TRBD1 is a possible D gene (6 bases). The CDR3 has 16 amino acids. Germline loops: CDR1 LNHDA, CDR2 SQIVND (reference sequence). With 5 bases removed from V and 1 base from J, the gap between germline ends came to 16 bases. In DNA form, the CDR3 reads TGTGCCAGTAGTCCCGCGGACAGATTCGGCACAGATACGCAGTATTTT. Protein: CASSPADRFGTDTQYF.